This is a list of T cell receptor beta chains from one sample in a study of T cell repertoires in cytomegalovirus infection. TCRdb reanalysed the reads using MiXCR and keeps one entry per CDR3 protein. The repertoire holds about 470,000 distinct CDR3 sequences, about 44% seen once, with about 41% in the top ten. The antigens for these receptors are not known. Source: cultured PBMCs, taken from culture after CMV antigen stimulation. The receptor set was obtained from a human donor in good health (CMV status not recorded). Some clones in this sample may be carry-over from other donors' samples. CDR3s leave out the opening cysteine and the closing phenylalanine or tryptophan. Each record gives: J gene, V gene, CDR3 protein.

TRBJ2-3 TRBV12-3/TRBV12-4 ASGTGTTSPY
TRBJ1-3 TRBV20-1 SANDVAGDSGNTIY
TRBJ2-3 TRBV4-1 ASSQDELAGSFGTDTQY
TRBJ2-7 TRBV3-1 ASSQGLGAYEQY
TRBJ2-5 TRBV12-5 ASALLAGGLEETQY
TRBJ1-1 TRBV6-1 ASSYYRGRAF
TRBJ1-2 TRBV29-1 SVERGTGGYYGYT
TRBJ2-2 TRBV11-2 ASSSYRALRGTGELF
TRBJ2-1 TRBV7-2 ASSLGSGEEQF
TRBJ2-3 TRBV7-8 ASSPTRLVVGTDTQY
TRBJ2-7 TRBV7-8 ASSLVGGSGTEQY
TRBJ2-1 TRBV6-2/TRBV6-3 ASSQGQGGSREQF
TRBJ2-7 TRBV20-1 SAEGLALYEQY
TRBJ2-5 TRBV4-3 ASSQKIAGGRETQY
TRBJ1-1 TRBV7-6 ASSLPTGEAF
TRBJ2-3 TRBV7-2 ASSKRLAGDEQY
TRBJ1-2 TRBV4-2 ASSQGVGQGRGYT
TRBJ2-5 TRBV12-3/TRBV12-4 ASSSPLGGGETQY
TRBJ2-1 TRBV28 ASSLTGREQF
TRBJ2-7 TRBV11-1 ASSSDRGRRPYEQY
TRBJ2-1 TRBV7-2 ASRPVSGWAF
TRBJ2-3 TRBV5-4 ASSLGLRGRTDTQY
TRBJ2-3 TRBV6-1 ASSQNSPGGDSDTQY
TRBJ2-5 TRBV6-2/TRBV6-3 ASRGDQETQY
TRBJ2-7 TRBV5-1 ASSREAGVSYEQY
TRBJ2-7 TRBV12-3/TRBV12-4 ASTKTGRSYEQY
TRBJ1-3 TRBV7-9 ASSATRGKTGNTIY
TRBJ1-1 TRBV6-1 ASRPGPLNTEAF
TRBJ1-2 TRBV6-1 ASSRGSGKSGGYT
TRBJ1-3 TRBV7-2 ASSLSRVSGNTIY
TRBJ1-1 TRBV28 ASSVTVGGGTEAF
TRBJ2-7 TRBV7-8 ASSASGTSGSFGEQY
TRBJ2-1 TRBV12-3/TRBV12-4 ASSFGNRYNEQF
TRBJ2-2 TRBV7-2 ASSARRNVGELF
TRBJ2-7 TRBV6-1 ASRPDVSVPGVRDRGGEQY
TRBJ1-1 TRBV29-1 SVGRQGEAF
TRBJ1-6 TRBV7-6 ASSPLSDSPLH
TRBJ2-5 TRBV5-1 ASSLQNLQETQY
TRBJ2-1 TRBV10-3 AIRDLGGTYEQF
TRBJ2-1 TRBV6-1 ASSDLGRTAHNEQF
TRBJ2-3 TRBV28 ASNPQGLYTDTQY
TRBJ2-7 TRBV20-1 SAMSGTGSYEQY
TRBJ2-1 TRBV19 ASRGTGGIGSYNEQF
TRBJ1-2 TRBV6-5 ASSRRGQGDYGYT
TRBJ1-4 TRBV7-2 ASSITGSGEKLF
TRBJ2-3 TRBV11-2 ASSLALGGTDTQY
TRBJ1-1 TRBV19 ASSVDRGADTEAF
TRBJ2-1 TRBV11-2 ASSSARGGGQF
TRBJ2-3 TRBV20-1 SAKDSGGTDTQY
TRBJ2-5 TRBV5-1 ASSTRPGLAGGGETQY
TRBJ2-7 TRBV6-6 ASSLSILTGREQY
TRBJ1-2 TRBV6-6 ASSYLPSNYGYT
TRBJ2-7 TRBV6-5 ASRLTGSPYEQY
TRBJ2-1 TRBV6-2/TRBV6-3 ASRSQGNNEQF
TRBJ1-2 TRBV30 AWSEGRNYGYT
TRBJ2-7 TRBV27 ASKPGGPYEQY
TRBJ2-7 TRBV18 ASSQRTALLSYEQY
TRBJ2-1 TRBV24-1 ATSASGRAHEQF